These 32 T cell receptor beta chains came from one sample sequenced in a study of T cell clusters in autoimmune cytopenias. One tube held mixed TRB-A and TRB-B primer pools for touch-down PCR. TCRdb derives one entry per CDR3 protein from the multiplex PCR reads, leaving out DNA. The sample has about 15,000 distinct CDR3 sequences. TRB was amplified from about 270 ng of peripheral blood genomic DNA per sample. The same data also went into a second study, on T cell repertoires in aging, cancer and after chemotherapy.

Sequencing was carried out using peripheral blood. These receptors originate from a human donor in good health.

The V call is TRBV30, the J call TRBJ2-3; TCRdb lists TRBD2, though no DNA is available to test this call. Germline loops: CDR1 GTSNPN, CDR2 SVGIG (reference sequence). CDR3 length equals 15 residues. CDR3: CAWGKAGGLTDTQYF.

This clonotype counts as medium-sized by frequency. The chain has TRBV6-5 and TRBJ2-2; checking the TCRdb D call of TRBD2 is not possible without DNA. The germline gives CDR1 MNHEY, CDR2 SVGAGI. This CDR3 spans 16 amino acids. The CDR3 region is CASSYSSWAVPGELFF.

The CDR3 loop is CASSLGLGGGWSSEQYF. The chain couples TRBV5-5 to TRBJ2-7; there is no DNA to check the TCRdb D call of TRBD1. This CDR3 has 17 amino acids. From germline, CDR1 is SGHKS and CDR2 YYEKEE (reference sequence).

V usage is TRBV27 and J usage is TRBJ2-4; TCRdb gives TRBD2 as the D gene, but with no DNA this cannot be confirmed. The CDR3 extends over 16 amino acids. The germline CDR1 and CDR2 sequences are MNHEY and SMNVEV (reference sequence). The CDR3 sequence: CASSPPGLAGKNIQYF.

The chain joins TRBV7-2 to TRBJ2-3; TCRdb returns TRBD1, unconfirmable since there is no DNA. Germline V gives CDR1 SGHTA, CDR2 FQGNSA. This CDR3 spans 16 amino acids. CDR3 protein: CASSRRRGARTDTQYF. The whole variable domain, remainder taken from reference TRBV7-2 and TRBJ2-3, is GAGVSQSPSNKVTEKGKDVELRCDPISGHTALYWYRQSLGQGLEFLIYFQGNSAPDKSGLPSDRFSAERTGGSVSTLTIQRTQQEDSAVYLCASSRRRGARTDTQYFGPGTRLTVL.

Judged by frequency, this clonotype is medium-sized. The chain uses TRBV5-5 and TRBJ2-3. This CDR3 comprises 13 residues. Germline CDR1 is SGHKS and CDR2 is YYEKEE (reference sequence). CDR3 sequence: CASSRVEADTQYF.

The rearrangement uses TRBV12-3 or TRBV12-4 and TRBJ2-1; TCRdb indicates TRBD1, and absent DNA this call remains unverified. The CDR3 has 12 amino acids. CDR3 region: CASYTGGNEQFF.

V is TRBV20-1 and J is TRBJ2-1. The germline CDR1 and CDR2 sequences are DFQATT and SNEGSKA (reference sequence). The CDR3 covers 13 residues. The CDR3 loop reads CSARDRLPNEQFF.

The chain links TRBV12-3 or TRBV12-4 to TRBJ1-5. The CDR3 runs 13 residues. CDR3: CASSVEVHQPQHF.

The chain recombines TRBV30 with TRBJ2-1. CDR1 and CDR2 from the germline V gene are GTSNPN and SVGIG (reference sequence). This CDR3 contains 13 residues. CDR3: CAWSVMAAKRQFF.

This chain joins TRBV6-5 and TRBJ2-3; TCRdb's D gene call, TRBD2, goes unchecked for lack of DNA. The CDR3 sequence is 18 residues long. Germline assignment: CDR1 MNHEY and CDR2 SVGAGI. The CDR3 region is CASSYSGLAGPNRDTQYF.

V is TRBV5-6 and J is TRBJ2-5; TCRdb indicates TRBD2, and absent DNA this call remains unverified. This CDR3 is built from 14 residues. Germline V gene data show CDR1 as SGHDT and CDR2 as YYEEEE. CDR3 in amino acids: CASRGRIGLETQYF.

The rearrangement joins TRBV27 to TRBJ2-5. Germline-derived CDR1 and CDR2 are MNHEY and SMNVEV (reference sequence). This CDR3 has 14 residues. The CDR3 sequence: CASSFSDIPETQYF.

This clonotype is called medium-sized based on its frequency. The chain has TRBV5-6 and TRBJ2-5; TCRdb names TRBD2, which stays unverified in the absence of DNA. Germline CDR1 is SGHDT and CDR2 is YYEEEE. CDR3 length equals 13 residues. This CDR3 is CASSLKGRATQYF. Filled out from reference TRBV5-6 and TRBJ2-5, the complete variable domain reads DAGVTQSPTHLIKTRGQQVTLRCSPKSGHDTVSWYQQALGQGPQFIFQYYEEEERQRGNFPDRFSGHQFPNYSSELNVNALLLGDSALYLCASSLKGRATQYFGPGTRLLVL.

CDR3 sequence reads: CASSPGLAENYNEQFF. The V gene is TRBV18, the J gene TRBJ2-1; without DNA, the TCRdb call of TRBD2 cannot be checked. CDR1 and CDR2 (germline): KGHSH, LQKENI. The length of the CDR3 is 16 residues. The whole variable domain, remainder taken from reference TRBV18 and TRBJ2-1, is NAGVMQNPRHLVRRRGQEARLRCSPMKGHSHVYWYRQLPEEGLKFMVYLQKENIIDESGMPKERFSAEFPKEGPSILRIQQVVRGDSAAYFCASSPGLAENYNEQFFGPGTRLTVL.

This clonotype shows up as medium-sized (0.01 to 0.1%) by frequency. CDR3 loop: CSVPFGAGEKLFF. This rearrangement joins TRBV29-1 to TRBJ1-4; the D call of TRBD1 rests on TCRdb alone, since no DNA is present to check it. Germline loops: CDR1 SQVTM, CDR2 ANQGSEA. The CDR3 loop spans 13 amino acids.

The V call is TRBV7-6, the J call TRBJ2-1. The length of the CDR3 is 15 residues. Germline CDR1 SGHVS, CDR2 FNYEAQ. CDR3 sequence: CASSLGLNSYNEQFF. The full variable domain, completed using reference TRBV7-6 and TRBJ2-1, is GAGVSQSPRYKVTKRGQDVALRCDPISGHVSLYWYRQALGQGPEFLTYFNYEAQQDKSGLPNDRFSAERPEGSISTLTIQRTEQRDSAMYRCASSLGLNSYNEQFFGPGTRLTVL.

The rearrangement joins TRBV12-3 or TRBV12-4 to TRBJ2-6; with no DNA, the TCRdb D assignment of TRBD2 cannot be verified. This CDR3 is built from 17 residues. CDR3 sequence reads: CASSLVAGGNGANVLTF.

The chain carries TRBV5-1 and TRBJ1-1; there is no DNA to check the TCRdb D call of TRBD1. Germline V CDR1 and CDR2: SGHRS, YFSETQ. The CDR3 runs to 17 residues. The CDR3 spells CASSLVGRGYENTEAFF.

The chain links TRBV6-5 to TRBJ1-6. The CDR3 has 16 amino acids. The germline CDR1 and CDR2 sequences are MNHEY and SVGAGI. CDR3: CASSLGASSYNSPLHF.

The chain links TRBV30 to TRBJ1-1. The CDR3 extends over 14 amino acids. Germline V CDR1 and CDR2: GTSNPN, SVGIG (reference sequence). This CDR3 reads CACRGQQGLTEAFF.

The rearrangement links TRBV18 to TRBJ2-1; the TRBD2 assignment by TCRdb is unverifiable without DNA. The CDR3 loop spans 16 amino acids. Germline CDR1 and CDR2: KGHSH and LQKENI. CDR3 sequence: CASSPPLREGPNEQFF.

In terms of frequency, this clonotype is medium-sized. The chain joins TRBV11-3 to TRBJ1-4. This CDR3 is built from 13 residues. In germline, CDR1 is SGHNT, CDR2 YENEEA. The CDR3 here is CASSLRGNEKLFF.

The J gene is TRBJ2-1, the V gene TRBV19; the TRBD2 assignment by TCRdb is unverifiable without DNA. Germline values: CDR1 LNHDA, CDR2 SQIVND (reference sequence). The CDR3 is 15 amino acids. Here the CDR3 reads CASSIGRASYNEQFF.

The J gene is TRBJ1-1, the V gene TRBV12-3 or TRBV12-4. CDR3 length equals 15 residues. The CDR3 here is CASSFKGFGNTEAFF.

The chain is built from TRBV14 and TRBJ1-3. Germline V gives CDR1 SGHDN, CDR2 FVKESK. This CDR3 has 16 residues. This CDR3 is CASSQVDGGSGNTIYF. Full variable domain (missing parts from reference TRBV14 and TRBJ1-3): EAGVTQFPSHSVIEKGQTVTLRCDPISGHDNLYWYRRVMGKEIKFLLHFVKESKQDESGMPNNRFLAERTGGTYSTLKVQPAELEDSGVYFCASSQVDGGSGNTIYFGEGSWLTVV.

This rearrangement joins TRBV5-4 to TRBJ2-7; TCRdb selects TRBD2, and the lack of DNA leaves this call unchecked. From germline, CDR1 is SGHNT and CDR2 YYREEE (reference sequence). The CDR3 totals 14 residues. The CDR3 protein is CASSFDFRLSEQYF.

This clonotype ranks as medium-sized in terms of frequency. V usage is TRBV19 and J usage is TRBJ2-5; TCRdb lists TRBD1, though no DNA is available to test this call. Germline values: CDR1 LNHDA, CDR2 SQIVND (reference sequence). The CDR3 is made up of 12 amino acids. CDR3 sequence reads: CASARQPGTQYF.

V usage is TRBV11-1 and J usage is TRBJ2-7; no DNA is available, so the TRBD1 call from TCRdb remains unchecked. The CDR3 is 14 amino acids. In germline, CDR1 is SGHAT, CDR2 FQDESV (reference sequence). The CDR3 sequence: CASSLAGTGSEQYF.

The rearrangement joins TRBV7-2 to TRBJ2-5. This CDR3 spans 14 amino acids. Germline V lookup: CDR1 SGHTA, CDR2 FQGNSA. CDR3 residues: CASREGGSQETQYF.

This clonotype ranks as medium-sized in terms of frequency. The chain joins TRBV6-1 to TRBJ2-1; TCRdb picks TRBD2, but there is no DNA to check that call. The CDR3 sequence is 14 residues long. From germline, CDR1 is MNHNS and CDR2 SASEGT. The CDR3 here is CASSRAGGMNEQFF.

This chain connects TRBV7-6 to TRBJ1-3; TCRdb's assignment of TRBD1 cannot be checked, as there is no DNA. Germline loops: CDR1 SGHVS, CDR2 FNYEAQ. This CDR3 spans 16 amino acids. The CDR3 loop reads CASSKSGHLSGNTIYF.